Sequencing of this T cell receptor (beta chain) was carried out in a study of T cells in tuberculosis. About the study: CD1B tetramers identified T cells specific for mycobacterial lipid GMM. Study-level points and caveats: Active tuberculosis patients had shorter CDR3-alpha; the beta difference was nonsignificant. GMM-specific TCRs were nearer to active tuberculosis alpha repertoires, suggesting expansion.

Comment on this clone: Its antigen is undetermined.

The CDR3 spans 14 residues. In germline, CDR1 is MGHRA, CDR2 YSYEKL. The V and J ends lost 3 bases and 8 bases respectively, with 14 bases between them. Repertoires were generated with immunoSEQ multiplex PCR, while TCRdb's copy carries only in-frame clones and drops some. Of 23,000 or so clones in the sample, 95% were seen once. This clonotype was obtained from a donor aged 5 to 30 with latent tuberculosis or without tuberculosis infection. The rearrangement joins TRBV4-1 to TRBJ1-5; D possibly corresponds to TRBD1 (6 bases). Sequencing was carried out using PBMCs. CDR3 coding DNA: TGCGCCAGCAGCCAGCACAGGGTAACAGAGCCCCAGCATTTT. Translation: CASSQHRVTEPQHF.